This TCR beta chain was sequenced in a study of identical twins. With regard to this clonotype: Its antigen remains unknown.

Between the trimmed V and J ends, which lost 1 base and 4 bases, there was a span of 18 bases. CDR1 is MNHEY and CDR2 is SMNVEV in the germline V gene (reference sequence). This CDR3 has 17 amino acids. Study results and caveats: Out-of-frame beta sequences exhibited a weaker degree of excess twin sharing.

After template switching added a universal primer site, the resulting cDNA carried unique molecular identifiers. TCRdb fed the 5' RACE reads into MiXCR, producing one record per CDR3 protein. This repertoire shows roughly 190,000 distinct CDR3 sequences, roughly 15% found once; its top ten account for 40% to 45%. The data were also submitted as part of a second study, on T cells expressing NK-cell markers.

This TCR was sampled from a woman under 30 in good health. Sequencing was performed on CD8+ T cells sorted from blood. This chain connects TRBV27 to TRBJ2-3; D is undetermined. CDR3 DNA sequence: TGTGCCAGCAGTTTATTTCTTGACTCCCCACCCCCAGATACGCAGTATTTT. Translating gives CASSLFLDSPPPDTQYF.